The 4 T cell receptor beta chains presented below share a single source sample, sequenced in a study of cytomegalovirus exposure and HLA in healthy donors. Primers for the PCR totalled 60 Vbeta and 13 Jbeta. Here immunoSEQ multiplex PCR was the method, and the copy in TCRdb shows in-frame clones only, minus some. The repertoire holds about 120,000 clones, approximately 78% seen once, with about 3.3% in the top ten. Sequenced input: PBMCs. Receptors were obtained from a young woman in good health and CMV-seropositive.

V gene TRBV2 combines with J gene TRBJ2-1; D is possibly TRBD2 (6 bases). V dropped 3 bases and J dropped 3 bases, with 9 bases sitting between them. The CDR3 is made up of 14 amino acids. Germline V gene data show CDR1 as SNHLY and CDR2 as FYNNEI. The DNA for the CDR3 is TGTGCCAGCAGTGAGGAGGGGTACTACAATGAGCAGTTCTTC. Amino acid sequence: CASSEEGYYNEQFF.

A single count supports this clone. CDR3 nucleotide sequence: TGTGCCAGCAGCAAGGGGTTTTCTAGCACAGATACGCAGTATTTT. Protein product: CASSKGFSSTDTQYF. The chain recombines TRBV6-4 with TRBJ2-3, with D perhaps TRBD1 (5 bases). Germline CDR1 reads MRHNA; CDR2 reads SNTAGT. The V gene lost 6 bases and the J gene lost 0 bases, with 13 bases spanning the gap. CDR3 length: 15 residues.

V is TRBV9 and J is TRBJ1-6, with TRBD1 identical over 9 bases. The CDR3 contains 14 residues. V was clipped by 4 bases and J by 10 bases; unmatched bases: 6. CDR1 and CDR2 from the germline V gene are SGDLS and YYNGEE. The CDR3 loop is CASSPRDRDSPLHF. The CDR3, as DNA: TGTGCCAGCAGCCCCCGGGACAGGGACTCACCCCTCCACTTT.

This clone was detected only once. The gene calls are TRBV30 and TRBJ2-7; maybe TRBD1 (5 bases). Trimming cost V 0 bases and J 1 base, with 7 bases left between them. This CDR3 has 13 amino acids. Germline CDR1 reads GTSNPN; CDR2 reads SVGIG (reference sequence). The DNA of the CDR3 is TGTGCCTGGAGTGTAGGGGATTCCTACGAGCAGTACTTC. As protein: CAWSVGDSYEQYF. Looking up the rest from reference TRBV30 and TRBJ2-7 gives the full variable domain: SQTIHQWPATLVQPVGSPLSLECTVEGTSNPNLYWYRQAAGRGLQLLFYSVGIGQISSEVPQNLSASRPQDRQFILSSKKLLLSDSGFYLCAWSVGDSYEQYFGPGTRLTVT.